This T cell receptor (beta chain) is from a study of shared clonotypes between healthy human individuals. The method was immunoSEQ multiplex PCR; TCRdb's version includes in-frame clones alone and lacks a portion of them. The data contain around 2,000,000 clones, roughly 94% of them singletons. Cells designated naive CD8 were CD45RO-negative and were positively selected for CCR7, with terminally differentiated effector memory CD45RA+ cells excluded. The CDR3 sequence is 16 residues long. Sequences were obtained from naive CD8+ T cells sorted from blood. This TCR derives from a man aged 18 to 35 in good health. V is TRBV12-2 and J is TRBJ1-6. TRBV12-2 is annotated as a pseudogene. CDR3 coding DNA: TGTGCAAGTCGCCTCAGGCCTAGCTCCTATAATTCACCCCTCCACTTT. This gives the protein CASRLRPSSYNSPLHF.